This T cell receptor (beta chain) was found in a study of technical replicates of blood from a handful of donors. Sequencing was performed with immunoSEQ multiplex PCR; in TCRdb, only in-frame clones are kept and a portion is missing. This sample has under 95,000 clones; roughly nine tenths occur once, and the top ten carry 0.37%. Per germline, CDR1 MDHEN and CDR2 SYDVKM. This CDR3 is built from 16 residues. V lost 5 bases to trimming and J lost 7 bases; unmatched junction nucleotides: 12. The chain links TRBV28 to TRBJ2-5; 11 bases align to TRBD1. Sequencing input: T cells isolated from PBMCs. This sequence was found in a human donor in good health. Some clones in this sample may be carry-over from other donors' samples. The CDR3 DNA reads TGTGCCAGCAGTCCCCAAGGACAGGGGGCTTTTGGGACCCAGTACTTC. Translated: CASSPQGQGAFGTQYF.